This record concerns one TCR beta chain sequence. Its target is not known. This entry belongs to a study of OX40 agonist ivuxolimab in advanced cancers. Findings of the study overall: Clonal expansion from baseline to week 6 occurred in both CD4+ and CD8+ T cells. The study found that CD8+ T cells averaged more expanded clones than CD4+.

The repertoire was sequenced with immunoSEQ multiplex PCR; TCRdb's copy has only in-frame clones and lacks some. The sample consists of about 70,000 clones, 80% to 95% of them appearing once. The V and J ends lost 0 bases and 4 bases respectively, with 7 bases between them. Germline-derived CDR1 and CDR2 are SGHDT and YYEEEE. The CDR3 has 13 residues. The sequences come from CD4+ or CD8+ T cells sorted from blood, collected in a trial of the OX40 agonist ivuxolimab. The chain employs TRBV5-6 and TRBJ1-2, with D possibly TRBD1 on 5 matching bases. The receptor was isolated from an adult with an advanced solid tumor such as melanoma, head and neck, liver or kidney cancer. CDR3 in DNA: TGTGCCAGCAGCTTGGGTGGGGGCTATGGCTACACCTTC. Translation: CASSLGGGYGYTF.